A selection of T cell receptor beta chains follows, all from one sample in a study of T cells in Graves' hyperthyroidism and ophthalmopathy. TCRdb reprocessed the multiplex PCR reads with MiXCR, giving one entry per CDR3 protein. The sample yields around 490,000 distinct CDR3 sequences, about 20% seen once. Source material: blood. The receptors were sampled from a man aged 40-49 years with Graves' ophthalmopathy. CDR3s include the opening cysteine and the closing phenylalanine or tryptophan. A D gene is named only where the DNA matches it firmly. A row's size may be missing; if present it is once, few, many or a size class.

D	size	J	V	DNA	CDR3
NA	few	TRBJ1-3	TRBV7-9	TGTGCCAGCAGCAGGTGGGCGGACACCATATATTTT	CASSRWADTIYF
NA	few	TRBJ1-1	TRBV4-1	TGCGCCAGCAGCCAAGAAAGGGGAGTCACTGAAGCTTTCTTT	CASSQERGVTEAFF
TRBD2	NA	TRBJ2-1	TRBV20-1	TGCAGTGCTAGGAAGCTAGCGGGAGGGCTATTCAATGAGCAGTTCTTC	CSARKLAGGLFNEQFF
NA	few	TRBJ2-2	TRBV7-2	TGTGCCAGCAGCGGCCGGGGATCCTTTACCGGGGAGCTGTTTTTT	CASSGRGSFTGELFF
NA	many	TRBJ2-3	TRBV28	TGTGCCAGCAGTCCCCCATTTCTAGCATCAGATACGCAGTATTTT	CASSPPFLASDTQYF
NA	NA	TRBJ2-5	TRBV30	TGTGCCTGGAGTCCCCCCGTGGGGACCCAGTACTTC	CAWSPPVGTQYF
NA	many	TRBJ2-5	TRBV24-1	TGTGCCACCAGTTCACAGGGTTCCCAAGAGACCCAGTACTTC	CATSSQGSQETQYF
NA	NA	TRBJ2-7	TRBV7-8	TGTGCCAGCACCAGGGACTCGAACTACGAGCAGTACTTC	CASTRDSNYEQYF
TRBD1	few	TRBJ1-5	TRBV19	TGTGCCAGTTCACAGGGGGCGGCTCAAGGCAATCAGCCCCAGCATTTT	CASSQGAAQGNQPQHF
TRBD2	few	TRBJ2-3	TRBV6-2/TRBV6-3	TGTGCCAGCAGTTACGGCGGGGGAGGGACAGATACGCAGTATTTT	CASSYGGGGTDTQYF